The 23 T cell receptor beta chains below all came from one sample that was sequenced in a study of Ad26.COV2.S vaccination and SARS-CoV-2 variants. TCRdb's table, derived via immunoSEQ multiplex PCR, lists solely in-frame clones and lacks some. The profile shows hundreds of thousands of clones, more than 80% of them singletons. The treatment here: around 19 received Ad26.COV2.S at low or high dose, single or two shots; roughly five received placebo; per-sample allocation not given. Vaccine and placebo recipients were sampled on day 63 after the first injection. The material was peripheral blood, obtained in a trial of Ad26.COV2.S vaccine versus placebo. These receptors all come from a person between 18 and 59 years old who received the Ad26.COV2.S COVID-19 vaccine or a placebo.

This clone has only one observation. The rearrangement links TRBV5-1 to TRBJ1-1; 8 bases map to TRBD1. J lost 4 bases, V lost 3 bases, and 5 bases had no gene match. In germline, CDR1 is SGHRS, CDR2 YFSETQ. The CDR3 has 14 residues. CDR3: CASSSQGVGTEAFF. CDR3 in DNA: TGCGCCAGCAGCTCACAGGGGGTGGGCACTGAAGCTTTCTTT.

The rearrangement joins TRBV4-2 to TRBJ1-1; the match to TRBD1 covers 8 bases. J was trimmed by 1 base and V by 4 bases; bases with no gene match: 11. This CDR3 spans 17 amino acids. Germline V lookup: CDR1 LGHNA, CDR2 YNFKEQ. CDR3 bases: TGTGCCAGCAGCCTAAAAACCTTACAGGGGGGGAACACTGAAGCTTTCTTT. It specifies CASSLKTLQGGNTEAFF.

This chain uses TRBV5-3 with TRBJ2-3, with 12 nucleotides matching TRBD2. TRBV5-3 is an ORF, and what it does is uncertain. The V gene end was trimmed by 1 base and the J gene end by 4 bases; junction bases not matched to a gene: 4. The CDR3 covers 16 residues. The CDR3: CARSLTSGRSPDTQYF. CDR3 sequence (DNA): TGTGCCAGAAGCTTGACTAGCGGGAGGTCTCCAGATACGCAGTATTTT.

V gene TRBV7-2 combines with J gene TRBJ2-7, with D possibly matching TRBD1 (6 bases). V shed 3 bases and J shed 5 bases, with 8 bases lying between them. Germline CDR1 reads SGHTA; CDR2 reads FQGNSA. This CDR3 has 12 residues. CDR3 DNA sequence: TGTGCCAGCAGCTTGAACAGGGACGAGCAGTACTTC. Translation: CASSLNRDEQYF. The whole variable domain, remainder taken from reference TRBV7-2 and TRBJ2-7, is GAGVSQSPSNKVTEKGKDVELRCDPISGHTALYWYRQSLGQGLEFLIYFQGNSAPDKSGLPSDRFSAERTGGSVSTLTIQRTQQEDSAVYLCASSLNRDEQYFGPGTRLTVT.

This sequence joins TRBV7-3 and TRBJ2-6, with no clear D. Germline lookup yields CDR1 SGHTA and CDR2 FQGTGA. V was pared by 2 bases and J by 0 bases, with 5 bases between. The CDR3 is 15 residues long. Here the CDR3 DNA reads TGTGCCAGCAGCTTAGGTGGCTCTGGGGCCAACGTCCTGACTTTC. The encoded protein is CASSLGGSGANVLTF.

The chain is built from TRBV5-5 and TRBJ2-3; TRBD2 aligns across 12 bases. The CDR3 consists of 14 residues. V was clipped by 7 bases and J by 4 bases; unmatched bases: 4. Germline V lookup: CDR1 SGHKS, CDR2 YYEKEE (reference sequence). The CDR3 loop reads CASAGLAGPDTQYF. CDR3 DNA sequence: TGTGCCAGCGCCGGACTAGCGGGGCCAGATACGCAGTATTTT.

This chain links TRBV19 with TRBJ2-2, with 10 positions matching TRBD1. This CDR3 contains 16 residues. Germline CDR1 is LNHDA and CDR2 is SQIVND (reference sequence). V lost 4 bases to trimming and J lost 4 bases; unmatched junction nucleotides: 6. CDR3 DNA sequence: TGTGCCAGTAGTACCGACAGGGGGCGGGGCACCGGGGAGCTGTTTTTT. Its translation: CASSTDRGRGTGELFF.

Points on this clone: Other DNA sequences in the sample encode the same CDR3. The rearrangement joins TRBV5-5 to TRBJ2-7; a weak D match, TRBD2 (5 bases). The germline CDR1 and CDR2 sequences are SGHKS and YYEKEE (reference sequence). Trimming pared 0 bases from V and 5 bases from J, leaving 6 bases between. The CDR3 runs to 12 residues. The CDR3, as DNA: TGTGCCAGCAGCTTGGGAGGGCACGAGCAGTACTTC. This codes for CASSLGGHEQYF. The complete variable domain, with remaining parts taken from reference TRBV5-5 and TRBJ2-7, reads DAGVTQSPTHLIKTRGQQVTLRCSPISGHKSVSWYQQVLGQGPQFIFQYYEKEERGRGNFPDRFSARQFPNYSSELNVNALLLGDSALYLCASSLGGHEQYFGPGTRLTVT.

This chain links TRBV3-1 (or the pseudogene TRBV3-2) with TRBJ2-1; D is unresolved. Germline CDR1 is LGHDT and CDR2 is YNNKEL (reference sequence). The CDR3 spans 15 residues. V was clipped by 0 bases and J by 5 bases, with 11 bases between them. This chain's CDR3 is CASSQDRRLNNEQFF. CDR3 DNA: TGTGCCAGCAGCCAAGATCGAAGACTGAACAATGAGCAGTTCTTC.

Here the CDR3 DNA reads TGTGCCACCAGCGCAGGGGGACTAGCGGGGGTTACGCAGTATTTT. As protein: CATSAGGLAGVTQYF. The V and J genes are TRBV15 and TRBJ2-3; 14 bases agree with TRBD2. The CDR3 contains 15 residues. V lost 5 bases, J lost 8 bases, and 6 bases stayed unmatched. Per the germline V gene, CDR1 is LNHNV and CDR2 is YYDKDF (reference sequence).

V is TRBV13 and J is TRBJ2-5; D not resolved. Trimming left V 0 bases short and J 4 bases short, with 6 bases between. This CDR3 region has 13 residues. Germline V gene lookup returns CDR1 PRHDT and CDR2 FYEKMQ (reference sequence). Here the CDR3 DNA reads TGTGCCAGCAGCTTAGGCCCAGGAGAGACCCAGTACTTC. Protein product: CASSLGPGETQYF.

This CDR3 reads CAAGGRVYEQYF. CDR3 sequence (DNA): TGTGCCGCCGGGGGCAGGGTCTACGAGCAGTACTTC. V is TRBV27 and J is TRBJ2-7; D possibly matches TRBD1 or TRBD2 (6 bases each). The CDR3 is made up of 12 amino acids. The V and J ends lost 11 bases and 3 bases respectively, with 14 bases between them. The germline gives CDR1 MNHEY, CDR2 SMNVEV (reference sequence).

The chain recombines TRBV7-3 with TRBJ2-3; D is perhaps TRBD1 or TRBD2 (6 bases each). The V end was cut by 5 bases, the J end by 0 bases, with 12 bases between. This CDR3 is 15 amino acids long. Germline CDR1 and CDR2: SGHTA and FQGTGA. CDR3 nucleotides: TGTGCCAGCAGCCCAAGGGGGGTGAGCACAGATACGCAGTATTTT. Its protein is CASSPRGVSTDTQYF.

CDR3 loop: CASSQDSGSGITEAFF. In DNA form, the CDR3 reads TGCGCCAGCAGCCAAGACTCGGGGAGTGGAATCACTGAAGCTTTCTTT. The genes are TRBV4-1 and TRBJ1-1; no clear D. The CDR3 runs 16 residues. V dropped 0 bases and J dropped 4 bases, with 15 bases sitting between them. CDR1 MGHRA and CDR2 YSYEKL come from the germline V gene.

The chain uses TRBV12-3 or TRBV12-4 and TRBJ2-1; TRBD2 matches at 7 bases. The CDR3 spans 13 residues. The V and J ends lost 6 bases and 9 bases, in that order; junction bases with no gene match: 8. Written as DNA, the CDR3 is TGTGCCAGCAGGACCTCGGGGGGTGCTGAGCAGTTCTTC. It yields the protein CASRTSGGAEQFF.

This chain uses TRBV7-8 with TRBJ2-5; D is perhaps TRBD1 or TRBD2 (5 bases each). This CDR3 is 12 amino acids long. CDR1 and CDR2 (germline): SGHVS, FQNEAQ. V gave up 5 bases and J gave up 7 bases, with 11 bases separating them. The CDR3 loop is CASSPRGLTQYF. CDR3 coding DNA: TGTGCCAGCAGCCCGAGGGGTTTGACCCAGTACTTC.

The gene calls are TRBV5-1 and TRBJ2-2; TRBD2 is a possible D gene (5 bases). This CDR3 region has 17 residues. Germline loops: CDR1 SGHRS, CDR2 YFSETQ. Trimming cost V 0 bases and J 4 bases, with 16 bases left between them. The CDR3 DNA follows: TGCGCCAGCAGCTTGGTCGCAGGTCTAGCAGTCACCGGGGAGCTGTTTTTT. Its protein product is CASSLVAGLAVTGELFF. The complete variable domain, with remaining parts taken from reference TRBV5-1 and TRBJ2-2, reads KAGVTQTPRYLIKTRGQQVTLSCSPISGHRSVSWYQQTPGQGLQFLFEYFSETQRNKGNFPGRFSGRQFSNSRSEMNVSTLELGDSALYLCASSLVAGLAVTGELFFGEGSRLTVL.

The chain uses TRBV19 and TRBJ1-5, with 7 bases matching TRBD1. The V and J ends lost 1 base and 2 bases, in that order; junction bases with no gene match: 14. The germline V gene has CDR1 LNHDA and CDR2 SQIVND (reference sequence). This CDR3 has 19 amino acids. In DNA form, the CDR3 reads TGTGCCAGTAGTATAGGACCCCCGGACAGGAATGATGGCAATCAGCCCCAGCATTTT. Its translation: CASSIGPPDRNDGNQPQHF.

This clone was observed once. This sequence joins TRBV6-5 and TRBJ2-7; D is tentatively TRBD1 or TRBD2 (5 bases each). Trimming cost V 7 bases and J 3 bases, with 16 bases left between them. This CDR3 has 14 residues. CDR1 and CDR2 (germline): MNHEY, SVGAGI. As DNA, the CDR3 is TGTGCCAGCACCGTCCGGGACGGATACTACGAGCAGTACTTC. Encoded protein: CASTVRDGYYEQYF.

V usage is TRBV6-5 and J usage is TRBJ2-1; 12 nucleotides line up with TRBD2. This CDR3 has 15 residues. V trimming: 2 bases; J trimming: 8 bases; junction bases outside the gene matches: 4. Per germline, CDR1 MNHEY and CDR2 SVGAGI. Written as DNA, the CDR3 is TGTGCCAGCAGTTACCCTAGCGGGGGGGCCTATGAGCAGTTCTTC. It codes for CASSYPSGGAYEQFF.

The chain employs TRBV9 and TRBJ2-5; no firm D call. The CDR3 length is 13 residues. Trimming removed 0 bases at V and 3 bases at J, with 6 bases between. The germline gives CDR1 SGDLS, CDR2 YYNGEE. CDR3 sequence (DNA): TGTGCCAGCAGCGTAGGTGTAAAAGAGACCCAGTACTTC. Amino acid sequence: CASSVGVKETQYF.

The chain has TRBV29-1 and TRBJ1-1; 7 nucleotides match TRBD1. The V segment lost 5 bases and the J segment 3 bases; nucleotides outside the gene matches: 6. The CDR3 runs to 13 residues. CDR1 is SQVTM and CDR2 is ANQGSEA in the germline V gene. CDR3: CSVFPGQHTEAFF. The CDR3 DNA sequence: TGCAGCGTTTTCCCGGGACAGCACACTGAAGCTTTCTTT.

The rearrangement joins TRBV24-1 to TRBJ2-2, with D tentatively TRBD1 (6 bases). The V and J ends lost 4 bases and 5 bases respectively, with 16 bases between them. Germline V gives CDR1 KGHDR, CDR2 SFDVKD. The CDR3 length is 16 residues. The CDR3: CATSDLTNTGTGELFF. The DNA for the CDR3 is TGTGCCACCAGTGACCTGACCAATACAGGGACCGGGGAGCTGTTTTTT.